This T cell receptor (beta chain) comes out of a study of T cells in localized non-small cell lung cancer. General observations from the study: Among the top 100 tumor clones, a median approximately 55 appeared in adjacent lung. It was uninvolved adjacent lung that showed the highest T cell clonality, exceeding tumor. Analysis by sequencing included only one tumor region, so heterogeneity remains possible.

Note on this clone: Its antigen is undetermined.

Germline assignment: CDR1 MNHEY and CDR2 SMNVEV (reference sequence). This CDR3 is 12 amino acids long. Trimming pared 3 bases from V and 5 bases from J, leaving 8 bases between. Assay: immunoSEQ multiplex PCR; the TCRdb copy retains only in-frame clones and omits some. The sample contains about 40,000 clones, approximately 80% of which appear only once. The sequences come from peripheral blood mononuclear cells, collected before any cancer treatment. This TCR derives from a male donor older than 55 with stage II lung adenocarcinoma. V is TRBV27 and J is TRBJ2-7, with D possibly being TRBD1 (6 bases). CDR3: CASSFRGDEQYF. DNA of the CDR3: TGTGCCAGCAGTTTCAGGGGAGACGAGCAGTACTTC.